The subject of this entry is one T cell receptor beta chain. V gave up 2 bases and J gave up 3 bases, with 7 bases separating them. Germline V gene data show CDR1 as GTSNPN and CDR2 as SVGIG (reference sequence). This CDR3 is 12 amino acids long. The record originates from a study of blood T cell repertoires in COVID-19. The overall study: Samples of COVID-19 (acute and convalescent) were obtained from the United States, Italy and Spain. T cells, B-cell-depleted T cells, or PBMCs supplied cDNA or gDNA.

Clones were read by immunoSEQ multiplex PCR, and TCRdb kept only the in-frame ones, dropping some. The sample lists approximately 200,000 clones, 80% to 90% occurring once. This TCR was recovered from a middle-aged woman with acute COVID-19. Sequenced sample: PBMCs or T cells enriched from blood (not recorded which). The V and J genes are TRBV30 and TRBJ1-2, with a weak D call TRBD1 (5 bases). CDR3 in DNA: TGTGCCTGGAGTCGCAGGGACTATGGCTACACCTTC. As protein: CAWSRRDYGYTF.